This is a list of T cell receptor beta chains from one sample in a study of T-cell reconstitution after alpha-beta-depleted transplantation in children. MiXCR, applied by TCRdb to the PCR reads, yields one record per CDR3 protein. The sample gives fewer than 550,000 distinct CDR3 sequences, roughly 11% of which show up once; 14% is in the top ten. The sample was PBMCs, mostly from graft donor cells, taken 180 days after TCRalphabeta/CD19-depleted stem cell transplant. The source is a female patient between 2 and 15 years old who had a stem cell transplant for aplastic anemia, so the T cells may come from the graft donor. CDR3s include the opening cysteine and the closing phenylalanine or tryptophan. Fields, in order: J gene, CDR3 length, V gene, CDR3 protein.

J gene: TRBJ1-1
CDR3 length: 13
V gene: TRBV7-7
CDR3 protein: CASSAGMNTEAFF

J gene: TRBJ1-1
CDR3 length: 13
V gene: TRBV20-1
CDR3 protein: CSARRETDTEAFF

J gene: TRBJ2-1
CDR3 length: 18
V gene: TRBV7-2
CDR3 protein: CASSSDRVRLSTYNEQFF

J gene: TRBJ2-1
CDR3 length: 15
V gene: TRBV2
CDR3 protein: CASSPNAGGYNEQFF

J gene: TRBJ2-1
CDR3 length: 16
V gene: TRBV6-4
CDR3 protein: CASSDSGTSFFNEQFF

J gene: TRBJ2-7
CDR3 length: 14
V gene: TRBV7-9
CDR3 protein: CASSLAGWAYEQYF

J gene: TRBJ2-7
CDR3 length: 14
V gene: TRBV20-1
CDR3 protein: CSARIQLLAYEQYF

J gene: TRBJ2-5
CDR3 length: 18
V gene: TRBV20-1
CDR3 protein: CSAREAFWMTGAKETQYF

J gene: TRBJ1-1
CDR3 length: 13
V gene: TRBV11-3
CDR3 protein: CASSSSPGGWAFF

J gene: TRBJ2-4
CDR3 length: 14
V gene: TRBV5-1
CDR3 protein: CASSYPGAKNIQYF

J gene: TRBJ2-5
CDR3 length: 16
V gene: TRBV19
CDR3 protein: CASSPTAGVYSETQYF

J gene: TRBJ2-3
CDR3 length: 15
V gene: TRBV12-3/TRBV12-4
CDR3 protein: CASIAGWGYTDTQYF

J gene: TRBJ2-4
CDR3 length: 14
V gene: TRBV28
CDR3 protein: CASKPGQGSSIQYF

J gene: TRBJ2-4
CDR3 length: 16
V gene: TRBV19
CDR3 protein: CASSSGQTWIHNIQYF

J gene: TRBJ2-1
CDR3 length: 13
V gene: TRBV20-1
CDR3 protein: CSARVSSGRARFF

J gene: TRBJ1-2
CDR3 length: 17
V gene: TRBV20-1
CDR3 protein: CSARQPHYRGFSYGYTF

J gene: TRBJ2-7
CDR3 length: 16
V gene: TRBV29-1
CDR3 protein: CSVEDPRRDNSYEQYF

J gene: TRBJ2-1
CDR3 length: 15
V gene: TRBV27
CDR3 protein: CASSTTGGEVHEQFF

J gene: TRBJ1-2
CDR3 length: 17
V gene: TRBV3-1
CDR3 protein: CASSHHHSQRREGGYTF

J gene: TRBJ2-2
CDR3 length: 14
V gene: TRBV4-1
CDR3 protein: CASSQGEGAGELFF

J gene: TRBJ1-5
CDR3 length: 14
V gene: TRBV28
CDR3 protein: CASSPRFSNQPQHF

J gene: TRBJ1-3
CDR3 length: 14
V gene: TRBV6-1
CDR3 protein: CASSRGLAGNTIYF

J gene: TRBJ2-2
CDR3 length: 15
V gene: TRBV30
CDR3 protein: CAWSLTVGAAGELFF

J gene: TRBJ2-3
CDR3 length: 20
V gene: TRBV12-3/TRBV12-4
CDR3 protein: CASSSPHPLPWGFSTDTQYF

J gene: TRBJ2-7
CDR3 length: 13
V gene: TRBV24-1
CDR3 protein: CATSDRGHYEQYF

J gene: TRBJ1-2
CDR3 length: 15
V gene: TRBV7-8
CDR3 protein: CASSPRRMPDYGYTF

J gene: TRBJ2-7
CDR3 length: 17
V gene: TRBV5-1
CDR3 protein: CASSLAGTSGGLDEQYF

J gene: TRBJ1-3
CDR3 length: 16
V gene: TRBV3-1
CDR3 protein: CASSETGGNSGNTIYF

J gene: TRBJ2-1
CDR3 length: 16
V gene: TRBV6-2/TRBV6-3
CDR3 protein: CASSYWAGGPYNEQFF

J gene: TRBJ1-1
CDR3 length: 16
V gene: TRBV12-3/TRBV12-4
CDR3 protein: CASSLGVLRGLAEAFF

J gene: TRBJ2-1
CDR3 length: 17
V gene: TRBV12-3/TRBV12-4
CDR3 protein: CASSSAGGAVVWNEQFF

J gene: TRBJ2-4
CDR3 length: 13
V gene: TRBV29-1
CDR3 protein: CSVEEDRGYIQYF

J gene: TRBJ2-3
CDR3 length: 17
V gene: TRBV15
CDR3 protein: CATSRDLVGPSTDTQYF

J gene: TRBJ2-1
CDR3 length: 16
V gene: TRBV5-1
CDR3 protein: CASSLSDWRSYNEQFF

J gene: TRBJ1-1
CDR3 length: 15
V gene: TRBV6-5
CDR3 protein: CASSYSDRGGTEAFF

J gene: TRBJ1-4
CDR3 length: 15
V gene: TRBV20-1
CDR3 protein: CSASIYRGRNEKLFF

J gene: TRBJ2-7
CDR3 length: 13
V gene: TRBV6-6
CDR3 protein: CASSYGKGYEQYF

J gene: TRBJ1-1
CDR3 length: 13
V gene: TRBV28
CDR3 protein: CASSLEGLTEAFF

J gene: TRBJ2-1
CDR3 length: 15
V gene: TRBV28
CDR3 protein: CASGSSAKGVNEQFF

J gene: TRBJ2-2
CDR3 length: 15
V gene: TRBV5-5
CDR3 protein: CASSGLAGGPGELFF

J gene: TRBJ2-1
CDR3 length: 15
V gene: TRBV12-3/TRBV12-4
CDR3 protein: CASSFGQGVRGEQFF

J gene: TRBJ2-7
CDR3 length: 13
V gene: TRBV12-3/TRBV12-4
CDR3 protein: CASSLTDLYEQYF

J gene: TRBJ2-1
CDR3 length: 13
V gene: TRBV6-2/TRBV6-3
CDR3 protein: CASRLTGTGEQFF

J gene: TRBJ2-1
CDR3 length: 15
V gene: TRBV6-5
CDR3 protein: CASSYSNRGYNEQFF

J gene: TRBJ2-6
CDR3 length: 19
V gene: TRBV9
CDR3 protein: CASSPLPGGLSSGANVLTF